A selection of T cell receptor beta chains follows, all from one sample in a study of cytomegalovirus exposure and HLA in healthy donors. Profiled with immunoSEQ multiplex PCR; TCRdb holds only in-frame clones, not every one. The repertoire holds around 140,000 clones, with just under 85% as singletons. The sequencing input was PBMCs. The receptors derive from a woman aged 40 to 55 in good health and CMV-seronegative. Both conserved end residues are part of each CDR3. Each record gives: clone size, J gene, V gene, CDR3 protein. A row's size may be missing; if present it is once, few, many or a size class.

>-|TRBJ1-2|TRBV10-3
CAIKTGEGYGYTF
>-|TRBJ2-2|TRBV25-1
CASSEASGRFGELFF
>-|TRBJ1-1|TRBV16
CASSQSVHRNTEAFF
>few|TRBJ2-7|TRBV13
CASSYQTGNVYEQYF
>-|TRBJ2-3|TRBV28
CASSLGLLLYTDTQYF
>once|TRBJ2-1|TRBV9
CASSARGGPPGNEQFF
>few|TRBJ2-1|TRBV11-3
CASSLQGTLYNEQFF
>-|TRBJ1-5|TRBV10-3
CAISGTGGNQPQHF
>-|TRBJ2-5|TRBV4-1
CASSQETPGIAGGKETQYF
>-|TRBJ2-7|TRBV19
CASSLRLASNFEQYF
>-|TRBJ2-1|TRBV29-1
CSAERTSYNEQFF
>-|TRBJ2-3|TRBV2
CASETGSTDTQYF
>-|TRBJ2-7|TRBV7-2
CASSTSGIEQYF
>-|TRBJ2-1|TRBV6-1
CASSVYNEQFF
>-|-|TRBV14
CASSHRWGLPNEQYF
>-|TRBJ2-1|TRBV2
CAGGTRNNEQFF
>-|TRBJ2-1|TRBV5-1
CASSLSGVNEQFF
>-|TRBJ1-2|TRBV15
CATSSSRGGYGYTF
>once|TRBJ1-1|TRBV7-9
CASSLSADTEAFF
>-|TRBJ1-1|TRBV19
CASSIVGGANTEAFF
>-|TRBJ1-1|TRBV6-5
CASSKGENTEAFF
>-|TRBJ1-1|TRBV6-5
CASTRAGMGTEAFF